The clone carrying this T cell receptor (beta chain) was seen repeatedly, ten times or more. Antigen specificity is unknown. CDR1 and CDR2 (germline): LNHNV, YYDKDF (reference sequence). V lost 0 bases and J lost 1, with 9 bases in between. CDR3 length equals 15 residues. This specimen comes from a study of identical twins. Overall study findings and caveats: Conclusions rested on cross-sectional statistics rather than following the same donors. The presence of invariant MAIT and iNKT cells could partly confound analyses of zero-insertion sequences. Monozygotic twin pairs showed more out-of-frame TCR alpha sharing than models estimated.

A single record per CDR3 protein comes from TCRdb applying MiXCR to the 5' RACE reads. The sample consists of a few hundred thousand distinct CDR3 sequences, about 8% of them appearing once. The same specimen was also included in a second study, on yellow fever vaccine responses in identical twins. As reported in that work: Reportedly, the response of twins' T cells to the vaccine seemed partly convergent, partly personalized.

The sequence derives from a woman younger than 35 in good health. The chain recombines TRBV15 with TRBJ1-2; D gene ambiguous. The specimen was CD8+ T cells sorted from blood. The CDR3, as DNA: TGTGCCACCAGCAGAGATAATTGGGATAACTATGGCTACACCTTC. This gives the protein CATSRDNWDNYGYTF.